This TCR beta chain was sequenced for a study of PD-1 blockade in mismatch repair-deficient tumors. In the study overall: Patients had 11 to 13 mismatch repair-deficient cancer types and were previously treated and progressing. Study-level results: Tumor-resident clones, often absent from pretreatment blood, expanded after pembrolizumab and then contracted.

Profiled with immunoSEQ multiplex PCR; TCRdb holds only in-frame clones, not every one. The sample has 25,000 to 30,000 clones; less than 85% are singletons. All patients were mismatch repair deficient, assessed by either PCR or immunohistochemistry. The TCR-sequenced patients were a few responders to pembrolizumab. Notes on this clone: Its antigen is undetermined.

Trimming removed 0 bases from V and 0 bases from J; junction bases left unmatched: 4. The CDR3 loop spans 19 amino acids. The germline V gene has CDR1 SGHDT and CDR2 YYEEEE. The V call is TRBV5-6, the J call TRBJ2-1, with TRBD2 identical over 15 bases. This sequence was found in an adult with mismatch repair-deficient cancer. Sequencing used PBMCs, obtained before pembrolizumab treatment. The CDR3 nucleotides are TGTGCCAGCAGCTTGGAGCGGACTAGCGGGAGGGGCTCCTACAATGAGCAGTTCTTC. Residues: CASSLERTSGRGSYNEQFF. Supplemented by reference TRBV5-6 and TRBJ2-1, the full variable domain reads DAGVTQSPTHLIKTRGQQVTLRCSPKSGHDTVSWYQQALGQGPQFIFQYYEEEERQRGNFPDRFSGHQFPNYSSELNVNALLLGDSALYLCASSLERTSGRGSYNEQFFGPGTRLTVL.